The clone carrying this TCR beta chain is labeled as medium-sized (0.01 to 0.1%). The antigen is undetermined. These data originate in a study of vaccination effects on CD4 cells after COVID-19. Study-level findings and limits: The study found marked clonal contraction of infection- and vaccine-induced clones late after vaccination.

V was pared by 6 bases and J by 4 bases, with 13 bases between. CDR1 and CDR2 (germline): MNHEY, SVGEGT. This CDR3 has 14 amino acids. Subsequent to a culture period of approximately 11 days, CD4+ T cells were isolated. TCRdb's table, derived via immunoSEQ multiplex PCR, lists solely in-frame clones and lacks some. The data show around 50,000 clones, approximately 80% seen once. The rearrangement joins TRBV6-2 or TRBV6-3 to TRBJ1-3; no clear D. The clonotype was recovered from a human donor who had a prior SARS-CoV-2 infection. Sequences were derived from CD4+ T cells from PBMCs cultured without peptide, sampled before COVID-19 vaccination. As DNA, the CDR3 is TGTGCCAGCAGCAACACCCGCTTGGGAAACACCATATATTTT. It yields the protein CASSNTRLGNTIYF.